The present TCR beta chain was sequenced within a study of blood T cell repertoires in COVID-19. Across the study: COVID-19 samples collected from the United States, Italy and Spain covered acute and convalescent phases.

Using immunoSEQ multiplex PCR, the repertoire was profiled, and TCRdb retains in-frame clones only, with some absent. This sample yields some 200,000 clones, of which around 80% are seen a single time; 8% to 13% belongs to the top ten. Germline lookup yields CDR1 SGHTA and CDR2 FQGNSA. J lost 6 bases, V lost 3 bases, and 2 bases had no gene match. The CDR3 extends over 14 amino acids. Sequencing input: peripheral blood. The clonotype comes from an elderly woman with acute or convalescent COVID-19. This rearrangement joins TRBV7-2 to TRBJ1-6, with 7 bases lining up with TRBD1. CDR3 loop: CASSFGQVNSPLHF. In DNA, the CDR3 is TGTGCCAGCAGCTTTGGACAGGTTAATTCACCCCTCCACTTT.